This entry lists 21 T cell receptor beta chains sequenced from one sample in a study of blood T cell repertoires in COVID-19 (dated by TCRdb to about 2020). Library method: the immunoSEQ multiplex PCR assay. Here the immuneACCESS table is served through TCRdb, limited to in-frame sequences with V and J called. Missing clones are a known gap in these copies; in checked studies unresolved V genes cover under half, and the rest lacks a known reason. For this sample there are roughly 300,000 clones; approximately 81% appear just once. Roughly 2.9% of the sample is taken by the ten largest. The sequencing sample was made of peripheral blood. These receptors came from a woman aged 55-70 years with active or convalescent COVID-19.

V and J are TRBV6-5 and TRBJ1-5, with D perhaps matching TRBD1 (6 bases). Trimming stripped 8 bases from V and 0 bases from J, with 14 bases between. The germline CDR1 and CDR2 sequences are MNHEY and SVGAGI. This CDR3 is built from 15 residues. CDR3 sequence (DNA): TGTGCCAGCGGGGGGGGCGTAGCTAGCAATCAGCCCCAGCATTTT. This sequence encodes CASGGGVASNQPQHF.

This clone appeared once. The gene calls are TRBV3-1 (or the pseudogene TRBV3-2) and TRBJ2-1; D ambiguous. The V end was cut by 2 bases, the J end by 15 bases, with 11 bases between. The CDR3 loop spans 11 amino acids. Germline V lookup: CDR1 LGHDT, CDR2 YNNKEL (reference sequence). In DNA form, the CDR3 reads TGTGCCAGCAGCCAATCCCCCGGTATGTTCTTC. This gives the protein CASSQSPGMFF.

The gene calls are TRBV3-1 (or the pseudogene TRBV3-2) and TRBJ1-2; D call uncertain. This CDR3 contains 13 residues. The germline CDR1 and CDR2 sequences are LGHDT and YNNKEL (reference sequence). Trimming took 4 bases from V and 3 from J, leaving 9 bases between them. The CDR3 sequence: CASSRAEYYGYTF. The CDR3 DNA is TGTGCCAGCAGCCGGGCCGAGTACTATGGCTACACCTTC.

The chain has TRBV7-9 and TRBJ2-7; 7 bases are a match to TRBD1. Looked up from germline, CDR1 is SEHNR and CDR2 is FQNEAQ (reference sequence). The CDR3 contains 14 residues. The J segment lost 4 bases and the V segment lost 6 bases, leaving 9 bases of the junction unmatched. The CDR3 coding sequence is TGTGCCAGCAGGCCAGGGACAGCAACTTACGAGCAGTACTTC. Translation: CASRPGTATYEQYF.

This clone has a single count. V usage is TRBV7-3 and J usage is TRBJ2-7; 8 bases fit TRBD1. The CDR3 contains 15 residues. Germline V gives CDR1 SGHTA, CDR2 FQGTGA. With 6 bases clipped from V and 4 bases from J, the junction kept 11 bases outside the gene matches. CDR3 in amino acids: CASSFFSGQAYEQYF. CDR3 sequence (DNA): TGTGCCAGCAGTTTTTTCTCGGGACAGGCTTACGAGCAGTACTTC.

J is TRBJ2-3 and V is TRBV7-3, with 12 positions matching TRBD2. Germline CDR1 and CDR2: SGHTA and FQGTGA. V gave up 2 bases and J gave up 6 bases; unmatched junction bases: 0. The CDR3 runs 14 residues. CDR3 loop: CASSLGLAGDTQYF. CDR3 sequence (DNA): TGTGCCAGCAGCTTAGGACTAGCGGGGGATACGCAGTATTTT.

V usage is TRBV30 and J usage is TRBJ2-2; D is perhaps TRBD2 (6 bases). The germline V and J ends were trimmed by 4 bases and 4 bases, with 19 bases remaining between them. The CDR3 covers 16 residues. Per germline, CDR1 GTSNPN and CDR2 SVGIG (reference sequence). The CDR3 region has the DNA TGTGCCTGGACCAATGCCCGGGACTCTCTCACCGGGGAGCTGTTTTTT. Its translation: CAWTNARDSLTGELFF.

The chain is built from TRBV6-5 and TRBJ1-1; the D gene is possibly TRBD1 (5 bases). This CDR3 is 14 amino acids long. Germline-derived CDR1 and CDR2 are MNHEY and SVGAGI. Deletions cut 6 bases from V and 0 bases from J, with 11 bases between. CDR3 bases: TGTGCCAGCAGGGCAGGGCAATTGAACACTGAAGCTTTCTTT. This gives the protein CASRAGQLNTEAFF.

V and J are TRBV19 and TRBJ2-7, with 7 bases matching TRBD2. CDR3 size: 14 residues. Trimming took 6 bases from V and 1 from J; bases not matched to a gene: 6. CDR1 is LNHDA and CDR2 is SQIVND in the germline V gene (reference sequence). CDR3 sequence reads: CASRITGGSYEQYF. Written as DNA, the CDR3 is TGTGCCAGTAGGATCACGGGGGGTTCCTACGAGCAGTACTTC. Full variable domain (remainder filled in from reference TRBV19 and TRBJ2-7): DGGITQSPKYLFRKEGQNVTLSCEQNLNHDAMYWYRQDPGQGLRLIYYSQIVNDFQKGDIAEGYSVSREKKESFPLTVTSAQKNPTAFYLCASRITGGSYEQYFGPGTRLTVT.

This chain links TRBV19 with TRBJ2-2; D is possibly TRBD1 (7 bases). Germline V gives CDR1 LNHDA, CDR2 SQIVND (reference sequence). This CDR3 region has 14 residues. V lost 8 bases and J 4 bases, leaving 14 bases between the germline ends. The CDR3: CASQQGGGTGELFF. In nucleotides, the CDR3 is TGTGCCAGTCAGCAGGGGGGAGGCACCGGGGAGCTGTTTTTT.

The chain recombines TRBV30 with TRBJ1-2; 12 bases fit TRBD1. The CDR3 contains 21 residues. Germline values: CDR1 GTSNPN, CDR2 SVGIG (reference sequence). V was pared by 3 bases and J by 2 bases, with 22 bases of the junction left unmatched. In DNA, the CDR3 is TGTGCCTGGAGCACCGGGACAGGGGGCTACTACTACTCCTACTACAACTATGGCTACACCTTC. Protein product: CAWSTGTGGYYYSYYNYGYTF.

The chain carries TRBV9 and TRBJ2-2; 7 nucleotides match TRBD1. The V segment lost 4 bases and the J segment 1 base; nucleotides outside the gene matches: 7. Germline V gene lookup returns CDR1 SGDLS and CDR2 YYNGEE. The CDR3 runs 16 residues. The CDR3 nucleotides read TGTGCCAGCAGCCGTAGAGGGGACAGGAACACCGGGGAGCTGTTTTTT. Translation: CASSRRGDRNTGELFF.

The chain employs TRBV5-6 and TRBJ2-6, with a weak D call TRBD2 (6 bases). Germline values: CDR1 SGHDT, CDR2 YYEEEE. Trimming took off 3 bases at V and 0 bases at J, with 7 bases between the two ends. The CDR3 runs 15 residues. CDR3 residues: CASSSRDSGANVLTF. The CDR3 DNA reads as TGTGCCAGCAGCTCGCGGGACTCTGGGGCCAACGTCCTGACTTTC.

This clone was counted a single time. The chain carries TRBV12-2 and TRBJ1-6; the tabulated D call, TRBD1, remains unverified against the DNA. TRBV12-2 is a pseudogene. The CDR3 extends over 19 amino acids. DNA of the CDR3: TGTGCAAGTCGCTTAGACAGGGGGTGGCCCGGGCCCTATAATTCACCCCTCCACTTT. It codes for CASRLDRGWPGPYNSPLHF.

The gene calls are TRBV7-2 and TRBJ2-7, with 8 bases aligning to TRBD1. V lost 1 base and J lost 5; bases outside the gene matches: 7. Per germline, CDR1 SGHTA and CDR2 FQGNSA. This CDR3 comprises 15 residues. DNA for the CDR3: TGTGCCAGCAGCTTAGAGGACAGGGACCTTGACGAGCAGTACTTC. Translating gives CASSLEDRDLDEQYF.

The V and J genes are TRBV4-3 and TRBJ1-4; the D gene is possibly TRBD1 (6 bases). V lost 4 bases and J lost 8, with 20 bases in between. The CDR3 runs to 16 residues. The germline gives CDR1 LGHNA, CDR2 YSLEER. In DNA form, the CDR3 reads TGCGCCAGCAGCCGATACACTCCTCAGGGGCGGGAAAAACTGTTTTTT. Translating gives CASSRYTPQGREKLFF.

The chain couples TRBV6-6 to TRBJ1-6; 8 bases match TRBD1. The junction had 7 bases not matched to a gene; V was cut back by 4 bases and J by 8 bases. This CDR3 has 15 amino acids. CDR1 MNHNY and CDR2 SVGAGI come from the germline V gene (reference sequence). CDR3 amino acids: CASSFSGQGDSPLHF. The CDR3 DNA sequence: TGTGCCAGCAGTTTCTCCGGACAGGGTGATTCACCCCTCCACTTT.

The chain employs TRBV5-6 and TRBJ1-3; D is perhaps TRBD1 (6 bases). Trimming pared 4 bases from V and 3 bases from J, leaving 11 bases between. Per germline, CDR1 SGHDT and CDR2 YYEEEE. There are 14 residues in the CDR3. CDR3 region: CASSLGTFGNTIYF. CDR3 nucleotides: TGTGCCAGCAGCCTCGGGACATTTGGAAACACCATATATTTT.

This clone was recorded once. The V gene is TRBV9, the J gene TRBJ1-4, with a possible D match to TRBD1 (5 bases). In germline, CDR1 is SGDLS, CDR2 YYNGEE. Trimming took off 4 bases at V and 4 bases at J, with 14 bases between the two ends. The CDR3 has 15 amino acids. CDR3 in amino acids: CASSPSGDLNEKLFF. CDR3 nucleotide sequence: TGTGCCAGCAGCCCCTCGGGGGACCTTAATGAAAAACTGTTTTTT.

The rearrangement joins TRBV18 to TRBJ2-1, with 10 bases identical to TRBD1. Per the germline V gene, CDR1 is KGHSH and CDR2 is LQKENI. V lost 5 bases, J lost 0 bases, and 7 bases stayed unmatched. This CDR3 is 17 amino acids long. DNA of the CDR3: TGTGCCAGCTCAAAAGCGGACAGGGGGTCCTCCTACAATGAGCAGTTCTTC. This encodes CASSKADRGSSYNEQFF. The full variable domain, its missing parts supplied by reference TRBV18 and TRBJ2-1, is NAGVMQNPRHLVRRRGQEARLRCSPMKGHSHVYWYRQLPEEGLKFMVYLQKENIIDESGMPKERFSAEFPKEGPSILRIQQVVRGDSAAYFCASSKADRGSSYNEQFFGPGTRLTVL.

This clone has only a few counts. The V and J genes are TRBV5-4 and TRBJ1-6, with a tentative D call TRBD1 (6 bases). Germline-derived CDR1 and CDR2 are SGHNT and YYREEE (reference sequence). V gave up 7 bases and J gave up 7 bases, with 18 bases separating them. CDR3 length equals 15 residues. CDR3 protein: CASSRVGQGNSPLHF. CDR3 nucleotide sequence: TGTGCCAGCTCTCGTGTCGGGCAGGGGAATTCACCCCTCCACTTT.